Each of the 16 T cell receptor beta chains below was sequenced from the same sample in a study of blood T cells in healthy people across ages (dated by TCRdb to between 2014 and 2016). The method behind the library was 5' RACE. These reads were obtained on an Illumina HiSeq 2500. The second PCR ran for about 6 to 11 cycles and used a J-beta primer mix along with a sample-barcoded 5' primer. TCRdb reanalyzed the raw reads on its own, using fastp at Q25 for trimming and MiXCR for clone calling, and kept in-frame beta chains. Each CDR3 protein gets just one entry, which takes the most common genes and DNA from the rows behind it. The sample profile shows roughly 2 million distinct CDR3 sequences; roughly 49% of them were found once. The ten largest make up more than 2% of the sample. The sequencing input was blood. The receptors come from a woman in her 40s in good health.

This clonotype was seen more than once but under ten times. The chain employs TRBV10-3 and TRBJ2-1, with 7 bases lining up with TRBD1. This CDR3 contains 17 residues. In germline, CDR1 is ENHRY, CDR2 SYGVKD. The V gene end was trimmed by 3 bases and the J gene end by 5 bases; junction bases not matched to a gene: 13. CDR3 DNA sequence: TGTGCCATCAGTGATGGGGCAGGGGGAGATCTAGACAATGAGCAGTTCTTC. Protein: CAISDGAGGDLDNEQFF.

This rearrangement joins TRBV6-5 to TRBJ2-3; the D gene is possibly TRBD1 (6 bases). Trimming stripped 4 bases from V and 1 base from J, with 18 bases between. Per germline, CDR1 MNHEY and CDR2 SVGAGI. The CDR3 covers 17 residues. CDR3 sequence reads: CASSSLEARGRTDTQYF. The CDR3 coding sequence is TGTGCCAGCAGTTCCCTGGAGGCCAGGGGCCGCACAGATACGCAGTATTTT.

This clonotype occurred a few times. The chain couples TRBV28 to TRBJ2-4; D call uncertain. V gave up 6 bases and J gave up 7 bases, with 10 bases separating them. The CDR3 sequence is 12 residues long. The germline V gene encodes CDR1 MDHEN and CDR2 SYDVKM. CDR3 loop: CASRGEANIQYF. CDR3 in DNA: TGTGCCAGCAGGGGCGAGGCGAACATTCAGTACTTC.

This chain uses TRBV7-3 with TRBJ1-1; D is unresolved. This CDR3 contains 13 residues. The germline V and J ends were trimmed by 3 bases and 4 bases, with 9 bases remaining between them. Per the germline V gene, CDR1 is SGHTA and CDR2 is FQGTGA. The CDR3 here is CASSFEGSTEAFF. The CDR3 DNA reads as TGTGCCAGCAGCTTCGAAGGGTCCACTGAAGCTTTCTTT.

CDR3 residues: CASSYSPDGSYEQYF. The CDR3 coding sequence is TGTGCCAGCAGTTACTCCCCTGACGGCTCCTACGAGCAGTACTTC. This chain uses TRBV6-2 or TRBV6-3 with TRBJ2-7; D call uncertain. Trimming shortened V by 0 bases and J by 0 bases, and 9 bases separated the two germline ends. Per the germline V gene, CDR1 is MNHEY and CDR2 is SVGEGT. CDR3 size: 15 residues.

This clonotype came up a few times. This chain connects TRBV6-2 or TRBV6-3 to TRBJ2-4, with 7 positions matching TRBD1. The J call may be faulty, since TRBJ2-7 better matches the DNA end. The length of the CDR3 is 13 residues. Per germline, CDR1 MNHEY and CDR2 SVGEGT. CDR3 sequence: CASSRRQGAEQYF. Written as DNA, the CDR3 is TGTGCCAGCAGTAGGAGACAGGGAGCCGAGCAGTACTTC.

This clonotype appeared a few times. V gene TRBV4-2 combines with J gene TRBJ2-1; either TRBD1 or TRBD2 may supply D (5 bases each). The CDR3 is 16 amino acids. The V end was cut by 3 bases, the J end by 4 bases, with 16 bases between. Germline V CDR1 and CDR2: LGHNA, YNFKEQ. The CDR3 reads CASSHRGARIYNEQFF. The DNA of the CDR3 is TGTGCCAGCAGCCATAGAGGGGCCAGGATATACAATGAGCAGTTCTTC.

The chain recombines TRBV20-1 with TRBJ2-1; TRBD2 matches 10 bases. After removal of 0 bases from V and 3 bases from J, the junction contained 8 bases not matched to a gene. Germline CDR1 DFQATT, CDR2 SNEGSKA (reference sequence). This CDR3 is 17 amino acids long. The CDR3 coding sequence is TGCAGTGCTAGAGATTCCGAGCGGGGGGGTAGCTACAATGAGCAGTTCTTC. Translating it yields CSARDSERGGSYNEQFF.

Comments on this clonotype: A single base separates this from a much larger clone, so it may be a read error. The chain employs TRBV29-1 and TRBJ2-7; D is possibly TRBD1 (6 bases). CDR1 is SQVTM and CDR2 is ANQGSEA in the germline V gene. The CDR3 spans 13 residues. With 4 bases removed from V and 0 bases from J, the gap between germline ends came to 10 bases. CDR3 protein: CSVVRTDSYEQYF. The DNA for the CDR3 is TGCAGCGTTGTGAGGACAGACTCCTACGAGCAGTACTTC.

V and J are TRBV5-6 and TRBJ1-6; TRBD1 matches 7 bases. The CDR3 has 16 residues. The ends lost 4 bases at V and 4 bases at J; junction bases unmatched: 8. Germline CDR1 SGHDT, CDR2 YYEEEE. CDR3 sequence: CASSPGQSDYNSPLHF. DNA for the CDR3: TGTGCCAGCAGCCCGGGACAGTCTGATTATAATTCACCCCTCCACTTT. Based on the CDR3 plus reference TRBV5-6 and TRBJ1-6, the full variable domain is DAGVTQSPTHLIKTRGQQVTLRCSPKSGHDTVSWYQQALGQGPQFIFQYYEEEERQRGNFPDRFSGHQFPNYSSELNVNALLLGDSALYLCASSPGQSDYNSPLHFGNGTRLTVT.

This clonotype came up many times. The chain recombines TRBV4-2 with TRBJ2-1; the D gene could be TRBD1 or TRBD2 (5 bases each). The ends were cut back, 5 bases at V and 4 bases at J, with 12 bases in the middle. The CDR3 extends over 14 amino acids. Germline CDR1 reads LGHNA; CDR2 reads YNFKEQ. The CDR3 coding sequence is TGTGCCAGCAGCTACCGGGACCGATACAATGAGCAGTTCTTC. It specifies CASSYRDRYNEQFF.

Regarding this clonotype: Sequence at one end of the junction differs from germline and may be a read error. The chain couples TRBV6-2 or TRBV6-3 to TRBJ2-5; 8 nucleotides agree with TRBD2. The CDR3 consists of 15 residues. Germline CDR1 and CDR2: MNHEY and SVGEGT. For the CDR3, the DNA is TGTGCCAGCAGTTACGTTCTAGCGGGCCGAGAGGCCCAGTACTTC. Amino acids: CASSYVLAGREAQYF.

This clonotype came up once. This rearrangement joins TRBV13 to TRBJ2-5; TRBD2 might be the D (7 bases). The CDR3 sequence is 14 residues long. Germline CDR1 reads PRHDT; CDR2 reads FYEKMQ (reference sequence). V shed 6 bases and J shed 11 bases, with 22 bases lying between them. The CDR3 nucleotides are TGTGCCAGCAGAATCTTAGTGCGGGGGCGTGAGCAGTACTTC. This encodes CASRILVRGREQYF.

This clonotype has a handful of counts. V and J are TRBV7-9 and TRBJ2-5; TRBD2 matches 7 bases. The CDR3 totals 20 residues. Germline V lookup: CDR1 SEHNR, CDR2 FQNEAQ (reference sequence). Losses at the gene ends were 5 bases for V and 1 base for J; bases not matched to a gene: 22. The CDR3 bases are TGTGCCAGCAGCCAGGACATGGCTGGGGGGGGTTGGATACTCCAAGAGACCCAGTACTTC. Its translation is CASSQDMAGGGWILQETQYF.

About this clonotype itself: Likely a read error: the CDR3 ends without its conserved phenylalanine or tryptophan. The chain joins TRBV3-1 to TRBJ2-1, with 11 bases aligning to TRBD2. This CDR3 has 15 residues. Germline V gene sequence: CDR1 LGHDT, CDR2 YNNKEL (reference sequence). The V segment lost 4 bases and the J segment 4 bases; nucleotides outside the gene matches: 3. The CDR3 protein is CASSPTSGVYNEQFL. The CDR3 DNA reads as TGTGCCAGCAGCCCGACTAGCGGGGTATACAATGAGCAGTTCTTG.

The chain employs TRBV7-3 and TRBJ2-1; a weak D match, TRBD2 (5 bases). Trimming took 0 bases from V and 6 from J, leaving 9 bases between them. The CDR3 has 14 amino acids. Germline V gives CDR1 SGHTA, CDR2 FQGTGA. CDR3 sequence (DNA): TGTGCCAGCAGCTTAACCAGGCTAGCCAATGAGCAGTTCTTC. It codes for CASSLTRLANEQFF.